The 24 T cell receptor beta chains given below trace back to one sample, sequenced in a study of T cell responses to AZD1222 COVID-19 vaccine. Sequencing was performed with immunoSEQ multiplex PCR; in TCRdb, only in-frame clones are kept and a portion is missing. The sample comprises about 130,000 clones, approximately 90% of which are singletons, and 1.9% rests with the top ten. Sequencing used peripheral blood, obtained on day 0 of AZD1222 vaccination. The receptors were sampled from an adult in good health.

This chain connects TRBV10-1 to TRBJ1-3, with 7 bases fitting TRBD1. J gave up 6 bases and V 6 bases, and 8 bases lay outside the gene matches. CDR3 length equals 14 residues. CDR1 and CDR2 from the germline V gene are WNHNN and SYGVQD (reference sequence). In DNA form, the CDR3 reads TGCGCCAGCAGGCCCGGGACAGCCTCAAACACCATATATTTT. It yields the protein CASRPGTASNTIYF.

The V and J genes are TRBV23-1 and TRBJ1-4, with a weak D call TRBD1 (6 bases). TRBV23-1 is labeled an ORF, and its function is uncertain. The CDR3 contains 15 residues. Trimming shortened V by 7 bases and J by 2 bases, and 14 bases separated the two germline ends. CDR3 in DNA: TGCGCCAGCACCGGTGGAGGACAGACTAATGAAAAACTGTTTTTT. It encodes CASTGGGQTNEKLFF.

The chain couples TRBV25-1 to TRBJ1-3; D is unclear. CDR1 and CDR2 (germline): MGHDK, SYGVNS. Trimming removed 3 bases at V and 1 base at J, with 16 bases between. This CDR3 has 17 residues. CDR3 coding DNA: TGTGCCAGCAGTGATCCGGCCGGCCCATCTTCTGGAAACACCATATATTTT. Amino acids: CASSDPAGPSSGNTIYF. Drawing the rest from reference TRBV25-1 and TRBJ1-3, the complete variable domain is EADIYQTPRYLVIGTGKKITLECSQTMGHDKMYWYQQDPGMELHLIHYSYGVNSTEKGDLSSESTVSRIRTEHFPLTLESARPSHTSQYLCASSDPAGPSSGNTIYFGEGSWLTVV.

This chain links TRBV27 with TRBJ1-6; the D is unclear. Deletions cut 6 bases from V and 8 bases from J, with 14 bases between. Germline V gene lookup returns CDR1 MNHEY and CDR2 SMNVEV (reference sequence). The CDR3 contains 14 residues. As DNA, the CDR3 is TGTGCCAGCAGGTCGGCAGCGAGATATTCACCCCTCCACTTT. Translation gives CASRSAARYSPLHF.

The rearrangement joins TRBV24-1 to TRBJ2-1; 9 bases align to TRBD1. Per germline, CDR1 KGHDR and CDR2 SFDVKD. The CDR3 runs 15 residues. Losses at the gene ends were 5 bases for V and 9 bases for J; bases not matched to a gene: 10. This chain's CDR3 is CATSGPTGGWTEQFF. The CDR3 bases are TGTGCCACCAGTGGTCCCACAGGGGGCTGGACTGAGCAGTTCTTC.

The V call is TRBV6-2 or TRBV6-3, the J call TRBJ2-7, with TRBD1 identical over 7 bases. With V trimmed by 2 bases and J by 5 bases, 9 bases remained unmatched. The germline V gene has CDR1 MNHEY and CDR2 SVGEGT. The CDR3 is made up of 15 amino acids. CDR3 bases: TGTGCCAGCAGTTACCCTTCAACAGGGGCCCACGAGCAGTACTTC. This sequence encodes CASSYPSTGAHEQYF.

The rearrangement joins TRBV19 to TRBJ1-3; D unresolved. The CDR3 loop spans 13 amino acids. V was trimmed by 4 bases and J by 7 bases, leaving 11 bases between them. The germline CDR1 and CDR2 sequences are LNHDA and SQIVND (reference sequence). This chain's CDR3 is CASSTDAGNTIYF. The DNA of the CDR3 is TGTGCCAGTAGTACCGACGCGGGGAACACCATATATTTT. The full variable domain, completed using reference TRBV19 and TRBJ1-3, is DGGITQSPKYLFRKEGQNVTLSCEQNLNHDAMYWYRQDPGQGLRLIYYSQIVNDFQKGDIAEGYSVSREKKESFPLTVTSAQKNPTAFYLCASSTDAGNTIYFGEGSWLTVV.

This clone occurred once. The V call is TRBV20-1, the J call TRBJ1-2; D ambiguous. CDR1 and CDR2 from the germline V gene are DFQATT and SNEGSKA (reference sequence). The ends were cut back, 7 bases at V and 8 bases at J, with 11 bases in the middle. This CDR3 has 10 amino acids. In DNA, the CDR3 is TGCAGTGTGTACGGCAGCGGCTACACCTTC. Translation: CSVYGSGYTF.

The CDR3 coding sequence is TGTGCCAGCAGCTTGTTATGGACAGGCCTAAATGAAAAACTGTTTTTT. It translates to CASSLLWTGLNEKLFF. The rearrangement joins TRBV5-5 to TRBJ1-4; 7 positions match TRBD1. The germline V gene encodes CDR1 SGHKS and CDR2 YYEKEE (reference sequence). This CDR3 is built from 16 residues. Germline trimming cut 1 base from V and 5 bases from J; bases unmatched to any gene: 8.

The chain carries TRBV27 and TRBJ2-7, with 13 bases identical to TRBD2. From germline, CDR1 is MNHEY and CDR2 SMNVEV (reference sequence). CDR3 length: 15 amino acids. The V gene end was trimmed by 6 bases and the J gene end by 5 bases; junction bases not matched to a gene: 7. CDR3 sequence reads: CASSSGTSGKNEQYF. The DNA for the CDR3 is TGTGCCAGCAGCTCCGGGACTAGCGGGAAGAACGAGCAGTACTTC.

This chain joins TRBV7-7 and TRBJ1-1; D is uncertain. Germline V CDR1 and CDR2: SSHAT, FNYEAQ (reference sequence). CDR3 length: 13 amino acids. Trimming removed 3 bases at V and 1 base at J, with 6 bases between. As DNA, the CDR3 is TGTGCCAGCAGCTTGGCAGAGAACACTGAAGCTTTCTTT. It yields the protein CASSLAENTEAFF.

The rearrangement uses TRBV4-1 and TRBJ1-1; tentative D call: TRBD1 (6 bases). The CDR3 has 13 amino acids. V lost 0 bases and J 7 bases, leaving 9 bases between the germline ends. Germline CDR1 MGHRA, CDR2 YSYEKL. The CDR3 coding sequence is TGCGCCAGCAGCCAAGACAGGGGTCGTGAAGCTTTCTTT. The encoded protein is CASSQDRGREAFF.

This sequence joins TRBV30 and TRBJ1-1; D is ambiguous. CDR1 GTSNPN and CDR2 SVGIG come from the germline V gene (reference sequence). V was cut by 1 base and J by 4 bases, with 16 bases left in between. This CDR3 comprises 15 residues. The CDR3 region has the DNA TGTGCCTGGAGTGCTCCGGGCTTCGTCGCCACTGAAGCTTTCTTT. Protein sequence: CAWSAPGFVATEAFF.

The genes are TRBV6-5 and TRBJ2-3; the D is unclear. Trimming removed 0 bases from V and 8 bases from J, with 18 bases in between. The germline V gene has CDR1 MNHEY and CDR2 SVGAGI. The CDR3 extends over 16 amino acids. The CDR3 is CASSYSFRARIITQYF. The CDR3 DNA reads as TGTGCCAGCAGTTACTCCTTCAGAGCCCGGATAATTACGCAGTATTTT.

The chain has TRBV28 and TRBJ2-2; 9 bases line up with TRBD1. The CDR3 is made up of 16 amino acids. Germline V gene lookup returns CDR1 MDHEN and CDR2 SYDVKM. V lost 3 bases to trimming and J lost 4 bases; unmatched junction nucleotides: 6. CDR3 sequence reads: CASSFGDRAGTGELFF. In DNA, the CDR3 is TGTGCCAGCAGTTTTGGGGACAGGGCGGGCACCGGGGAGCTGTTTTTT.

This clone appeared a single time. The rearrangement uses TRBV7-2 and TRBJ1-5, with D unresolved. The CDR3 is made up of 15 amino acids. CDR1 and CDR2 from the germline V gene are SGHTA and FQGNSA. V dropped 5 bases and J dropped 5 bases, with 16 bases sitting between them. The CDR3 sequence is CASSLSGQIYQPQHF. The DNA for the CDR3 is TGTGCCAGCAGCCTCTCCGGGCAGATTTATCAGCCCCAGCATTTT.

This chain uses TRBV7-8 with TRBJ1-2; D remains unclear. Germline CDR1 is SGHVS and CDR2 is FQNEAQ. The CDR3 extends over 15 amino acids. V was trimmed by 5 bases and J by 3 bases, leaving 16 bases between them. CDR3 DNA: TGTGCCAGCAGCCTCTCGATCCGGGCCGACTATGGCTACACCTTC. It translates to CASSLSIRADYGYTF. The full variable domain, with the rest looked up from reference TRBV7-8 and TRBJ1-2, is GAGVSQSPRYKVAKRGQDVALRCDPISGHVSLFWYQQALGQGPEFLTYFQNEAQLDKSGLPSDRFFAERPEGSVSTLKIQRTQQEDSAVYLCASSLSIRADYGYTFGSGTRLTVV.

This chain connects TRBV5-4 to TRBJ2-1; no firm D call. This CDR3 has 15 amino acids. Germline CDR1 and CDR2: SGHNT and YYREEE (reference sequence). Trimming removed 0 bases at V and 0 bases at J, with 7 bases between. The CDR3 nucleotides are TGTGCCAGCAGCTTGGGACAAAGCTCCTACAATGAGCAGTTCTTC. This codes for CASSLGQSSYNEQFF.

This rearrangement joins TRBV27 to TRBJ2-1; the D call may be TRBD1 or TRBD2 (5 bases each). Germline lookup yields CDR1 MNHEY and CDR2 SMNVEV (reference sequence). Trimming took 4 bases from V and 8 from J, leaving 27 bases between them. The CDR3 has 18 residues. The CDR3 nucleotides are TGTGCCAGCAGTTCACGTTGGGACCCCCGACGCCCTAATTATGAGCAGTTCTTC. Its translation is CASSSRWDPRRPNYEQFF.

This chain connects TRBV3-1 (or the pseudogene TRBV3-2) to TRBJ2-7; D is perhaps TRBD2 (6 bases). The CDR3 contains 12 residues. Trimming removed 3 bases at V and 6 bases at J, with 9 bases between. Germline V lookup: CDR1 LGHDT, CDR2 YNNKEL (reference sequence). The CDR3 DNA sequence: TGTGCCAGCAGCCACAGGGAGGCCGAGCAGTACTTC. This codes for CASSHREAEQYF.

The chain joins TRBV3-1 (or the pseudogene TRBV3-2) to TRBJ1-2; a possible D gene is TRBD1 (6 bases). Trimming pared 0 bases from V and 5 bases from J, leaving 13 bases between. Germline V gene sequence: CDR1 LGHDT, CDR2 YNNKEL (reference sequence). This CDR3 has 15 amino acids. The CDR3 DNA is TGTGCCAGCAGCCAAGACTTGGGGGCTTTGTATGGCTACACCTTC. Amino acids: CASSQDLGALYGYTF.

The rearrangement links TRBV5-4 to TRBJ2-7; 10 bases fit TRBD1. Per germline, CDR1 SGHNT and CDR2 YYREEE (reference sequence). The CDR3 extends over 16 amino acids. The ends lost 3 bases at V and 7 bases at J; junction bases unmatched: 13. In nucleotides, the CDR3 is TGTGCCAGCAGCTCGCCTGGACAGGGGGATAGTGGGGAGCAGTACTTC. The encoded protein is CASSSPGQGDSGEQYF.

V usage is TRBV7-3 and J usage is TRBJ1-1; no definite D call. Per the germline V gene, CDR1 is SGHTA and CDR2 is FQGTGA. Deletions cut 5 bases from V and 1 base from J, with 11 bases between. This CDR3 comprises 14 residues. DNA for the CDR3: TGTGCCAGCAGCCTAGACGGCCCGAACACTGAAGCTTTCTTT. Translating it yields CASSLDGPNTEAFF.

The rearrangement links TRBV12-3 or TRBV12-4 to TRBJ1-2; D gene uncertain. The V and J ends lost 1 base and 5 bases respectively, with 5 bases between them. There are 12 residues in the CDR3. The CDR3 nucleotides read TGTGCCAGCAGTTTAGACGGGTATGGCTACACCTTC. Encoded protein: CASSLDGYGYTF.